This T cell receptor beta chain was obtained from a study of T cell repertoires in cytomegalovirus infection. TCRdb itself ran the reads through MiXCR, one entry per CDR3 protein. The top ten hold about a fifth of the sample, which has 50,000 or so distinct CDR3 sequences, more than 20% seen once. Study results and limitations: CMV-specific TCR beta clonotypes restricted by HLA-C dominated the ex vivo response.

This clonotype has a handful of counts. Its antigen is still unknown. The CDR3 is 16 amino acids. Germline V gene sequence: CDR1 SNHLY, CDR2 FYNNEI. J gave up 0 bases and V 8 bases, and 11 bases lay outside the gene matches. Specimen: PBMCs, sequenced either directly or after in vitro stimulation (not recorded which). The genes are TRBV2 and TRBJ2-3; TRBD1 agrees at 7 bases. The sequence came from a human donor in good health (CMV status not recorded). Some clones in this sample may be carry-over from other donors' samples. In DNA form, the CDR3 reads TGTGCCAGCTTTGGGGACAGCCTATATAGCACAGATACGCAGTATTTT. Its protein is CASFGDSLYSTDTQYF.